This T cell receptor (beta chain) was identified during a study of pediatric ulcerative colitis. Study-level findings and limits: Repertoires came from total lymphocyte DNA, so rare subsets like regulatory T cells may be missed.

The repertoire was sequenced with immunoSEQ multiplex PCR; TCRdb's copy has only in-frame clones and lacks some. Of about 64,000 clones in the sample, just over 75% were seen once. The CDR3 has 11 residues. In germline, CDR1 is SQVTM, CDR2 ANQGSEA. With 4 bases removed from V and 5 bases from J, the gap between germline ends came to 9 bases. The blood sample was taken during the colonoscopy visit. Notes on this clone: What it binds is unknown.

Input material: blood. This sequence joins TRBV29-1 and TRBJ2-7; tentative D call: TRBD2 (6 bases). This receptor was identified in a boy aged 10-17 years with moderate ulcerative colitis. CDR3 region: CSVGGVDEQYF. CDR3 nucleotides: TGCAGCGTTGGGGGGGTCGACGAGCAGTACTTC.